This T cell receptor (beta chain) stems from a study of identical twins (dated by TCRdb to 2016 to 2017). Background for the entire study: The study deep-sequenced TCR alpha and beta repertoires from monozygotic twins, unrelated adults of various ages and cord blood to test whether fetal clonotypes persist. To rule out contamination, the twin experiments were replicated at different times with different library preparation protocols.

All donors were healthy Caucasians. Three pairs of female monozygotic twins, all aged about 18 to 30 years, made up the twin cohort. Positive isolation kits from Invitrogen were used to isolate the CD4+ and CD8+ T cell populations. The CDR3, cysteine through phenylalanine, is 15 amino acids long. Only the CDR3 DNA stays, 45 bases, in frame from base 1. Via the germline V gene, CDR1 is MGHRA and CDR2 YSYEKL. V is cut back by 4 bases and J by 6 bases, with 7 bases in the junction unmatched. Libraries were built with 5' RACE. The sequencing machine was an Illumina HiSeq 2000. A universal primer binding site was added through template switching, and the final cDNA carried a unique molecular identifier so that TCR cDNA molecules could be counted accurately. Specific primers in the conserved constant-segment region were used to synthesize first-strand cDNA for the TCR alpha and beta chains. To control for contamination, every cDNA library was double barcoded, receiving both a SMART-Mk sample barcode and Illumina barcodes. Two successive PCR steps introduced TruSeq adapter sequences along with Illumina sample barcodes. TCR alpha and beta cDNA libraries were sequenced on the Illumina HiSeq platform with custom primers. Under the source paper's analysis protocol: Unique molecular identifiers were extracted from raw reads with MiGEC, and CDR3 positions were determined with MiXCR. Recombination models were inferred per individual with the repgenHMM and IGoR tools using an EM algorithm. The tcR package in R was used for shared clonotype analysis, with sharing normalized by the product of cloneset sizes. Out-of-frame nonproductive sequences were analyzed to study raw recombination free of thymic and clonal selection effects. TCRdb itself trimmed the public reads at Q25 with fastp, ran MiXCR and retained productive beta chains. Duplicate CDR3 protein sequences are folded into a single record with the most common DNA and genes. These V and J calls derive from TCRdb rather than the authors' analysis. Counted in this sample were around 550,000 distinct CDR3 sequences; about 16% of them appeared once. The ten largest account for 0.44% of the sample.

A few counts support this clonotype. Its antigen is still unknown. No base qualities exist here, and no much larger clone lies one base off it. General conclusions and limits of the study: Compared with coincidental sharing between unrelated individuals, out-of-frame TCR alpha sequences shared between twins had an excess of sequences with low generation probability. A weaker excess of twin sharing was found in beta out-of-frame sequences because the signal-to-noise ratio was lowered by fewer shared sequences. Conclusions relied on cross-sectional statistical analysis, since the same donors could not be followed over many years. Recombination models systematically underestimated out-of-frame TCR alpha sharing in monozygotic twins but agreed with sharing between unrelated individuals. Fewer insertions were carried by abundant cord blood beta clonotypes, a similar but weaker trend appeared in young adult naive repertoires, and no such trend appeared in memory repertoires. Invariant T cells such as MAIT and iNKT could partly confound zero-insertion analyses, although diverse VJ usage argued against such confounding for most clonotypes.

These data were also reused for a study on yellow fever vaccine responses in identical twins. From the second report: According to the authors, the vaccine-induced T cell response in identical twins seemed to be partly convergent and partly specific to each individual. The study precisely tracked vaccine-responding T cell clones in identical twins.

Sequencing input: CD4+ T cells sorted from blood. This sequence originates from a woman aged 18 to 35 in good health. The rearrangement combines TRBV4-1 with TRBJ2-1; the junction holds 9 bases that match TRBD2. The DNA sequence is given as TGCGCCAGCAGCCGACCGGGACTAGCACCCAATGAGCAGTTCTTC. It translates as CASSRPGLAPNEQFF.